These 10 T cell receptor beta chains came from one sample sequenced in a study of blood T cell repertoires in COVID-19. Only in-frame clones appear in the TCRdb table, and some are missing; sequencing was by immunoSEQ multiplex PCR. The sample consists of roughly 340,000 clones, 85% to 90% of them appearing once. Sequenced material: PBMCs or T cells enriched from blood (not recorded which). The receptors were gathered from a man in his late teens or twenties who had recovered from COVID-19.

The chain combines TRBV6-5 with TRBJ2-2, with D unresolved. The V and J ends lost 2 bases and 4 bases respectively, with 8 bases between them. The germline CDR1 and CDR2 sequences are MNHEY and SVGAGI. The CDR3 sequence is 14 residues long. The CDR3 DNA is TGTGCCAGCAGTTACGGTACGAGCACCGGGGAGCTGTTTTTT. Translated: CASSYGTSTGELFF.

The J gene is TRBJ1-5, the V gene TRBV10-2; D call uncertain. CDR3 size: 14 residues. With 3 bases removed from V and 0 bases from J, the gap between germline ends came to 6 bases. Germline CDR1 reads WSHSY; CDR2 reads SAAADI. The CDR3 reads CASSEQISNQPQHF. The CDR3 DNA sequence: TGCGCCAGCAGTGAACAAATTAGCAATCAGCCCCAGCATTTT.

The rearrangement uses TRBV19 and TRBJ2-7; TRBD1 matches 9 bases. The CDR3 spans 13 residues. The junction had 10 bases not matched to a gene; V was cut back by 11 bases and J by 5 bases. CDR1 and CDR2 from the germline V gene are LNHDA and SQIVND (reference sequence). The CDR3 sequence is CAVQGQGVHEQYF. The CDR3 DNA sequence: TGTGCCGTACAGGGACAGGGAGTGCACGAGCAGTACTTC.

The chain has TRBV29-1 and TRBJ2-3; the match to TRBD2 covers 13 bases. With 7 bases clipped from V and 2 bases from J, the junction kept 15 bases outside the gene matches. CDR1 is SQVTM and CDR2 is ANQGSEA in the germline V gene. The CDR3 totals 18 residues. The CDR3 DNA is TGCAGCGCCCGCTTATGGGCACTAGCGGGAGGGCCCACAGATACGCAGTATTTT. Protein: CSARLWALAGGPTDTQYF.

The V gene is TRBV6-1, the J gene TRBJ1-2; D is uncertain. Per the germline V gene, CDR1 is MNHNS and CDR2 is SASEGT. The CDR3 loop spans 17 amino acids. The V and J ends lost 0 bases and 0 bases respectively, with 14 bases between them. The CDR3 coding sequence is TGTGCCAGCAGTGAAGCATTAACAGCCTTAGCTAACTATGGCTACACCTTC. Amino acids: CASSEALTALANYGYTF.

This chain connects TRBV24-1 to TRBJ2-1, with a possible D match to TRBD1 (5 bases). The germline V and J ends were trimmed by 9 bases and 8 bases, with 16 bases remaining between them. Germline CDR1 is KGHDR and CDR2 is SFDVKD. The CDR3 has 13 residues. CDR3 bases: TGTGCCACCTCTGGTTTAGACAGCTATGAGCAGTTCTTC. Translation gives CATSGLDSYEQFF.

For the CDR3, the DNA is TGTGCCAGCAGTGGAGGGATAGATAATTCACCCCTCCACTTT. It encodes CASSGGIDNSPLHF. The chain combines TRBV6-4 with TRBJ1-6; no firm D call. Germline V gene data show CDR1 as MRHNA and CDR2 as SNTAGT. V was shortened by 4 bases and J by 5 bases, with 9 bases between the two germline ends. This CDR3 region has 14 residues.

The rearrangement joins TRBV10-3 to TRBJ2-3; possibly TRBD2 for D (7 bases). Trimming took 8 bases from V and 0 from J, leaving 21 bases between them. The germline V gene has CDR1 ENHRY and CDR2 SYGVKD. This CDR3 has 17 residues. This CDR3 is CAIAKRGAEGSTDTQYF. CDR3 sequence (DNA): TGTGCCATCGCGAAACGGGGGGCCGAGGGGAGCACAGATACGCAGTATTTT.

This clone has just a few counts. V is TRBV7-2 and J is TRBJ2-1; D is perhaps TRBD2 (5 bases). The germline V gene encodes CDR1 SGHTA and CDR2 FQGNSA. The V and J ends lost 1 base and 6 bases respectively, with 16 bases between them. This CDR3 region has 16 residues. The CDR3 DNA reads TGTGCCAGCAGCTTAGATCGGGATCTCGGCTTCAATGAGCAGTTCTTC. Residues: CASSLDRDLGFNEQFF.

V and J are TRBV5-1 and TRBJ2-7; tentative D call: TRBD1 (5 bases). Trimming took off 0 bases at V and 7 bases at J, with 14 bases between the two ends. CDR3 length: 14 amino acids. Germline CDR1 reads SGHRS; CDR2 reads YFSETQ. CDR3 amino acids: CASSLAVGAGEQYF. As DNA, the CDR3 is TGCGCCAGCAGCTTGGCCGTTGGAGCAGGGGAGCAGTACTTC.